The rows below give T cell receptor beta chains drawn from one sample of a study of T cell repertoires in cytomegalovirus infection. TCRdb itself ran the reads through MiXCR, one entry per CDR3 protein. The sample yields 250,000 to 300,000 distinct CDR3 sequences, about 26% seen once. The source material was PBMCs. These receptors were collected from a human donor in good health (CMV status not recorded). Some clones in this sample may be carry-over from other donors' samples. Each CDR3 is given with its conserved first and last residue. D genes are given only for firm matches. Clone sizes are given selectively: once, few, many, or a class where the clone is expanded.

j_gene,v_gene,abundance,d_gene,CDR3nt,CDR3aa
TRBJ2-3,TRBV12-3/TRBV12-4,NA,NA,TGTGCCAGCAGTTTAGCCCGCATAGATACGCAGTATTTT,CASSLARIDTQYF
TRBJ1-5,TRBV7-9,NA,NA,TGTGCCAGCAGCTTAACAGGGCAAGCTCAGCCCCAGCATTTT,CASSLTGQAQPQHF
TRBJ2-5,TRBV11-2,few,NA,TGTGCCAGCAGCGAGGGACGGGCGGGGACCCAGTACTTC,CASSEGRAGTQYF
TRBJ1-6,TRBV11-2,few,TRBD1,TGTGCCAGCAGCCTCTCGGGACAGACCAATTCACCCCTCCACTTT,CASSLSGQTNSPLHF
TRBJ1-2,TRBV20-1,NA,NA,TGCAGTGCTAGAGGAGGACGGGATTATGGCTACACCTTC,CSARGGRDYGYTF
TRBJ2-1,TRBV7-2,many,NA,TGTGCCAGCAGCTTAGCGAACCACTTGGGCTATGAGCAGTTCTTC,CASSLANHLGYEQFF
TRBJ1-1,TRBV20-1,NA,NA,TGCAGTGCTAGCCCCATTACGGGTAACACTGAAGCTTTCTTT,CSASPITGNTEAFF
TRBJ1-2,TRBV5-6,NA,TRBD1,TGTGCCAGCAGCTTGAGGCGACAGGGACTTTGGAGCTATGGCTACACCTTC,CASSLRRQGLWSYGYTF
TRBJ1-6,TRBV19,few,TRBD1,TGTGCCAGTAGTCTCGGACAGGGGTGGTCACCCCTCCACTTT,CASSLGQGWSPLHF
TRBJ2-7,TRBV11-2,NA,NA,TGTGCCAGCAGCTTAGTGATGGACTTTGGGGCCTACGAGCAGTACTTC,CASSLVMDFGAYEQYF
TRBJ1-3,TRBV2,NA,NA,TGTGCCAGCAGGGACGGACGGGTCTCTGGAAACACCATATATTTT,CASRDGRVSGNTIYF
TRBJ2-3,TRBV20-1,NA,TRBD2,TGCAGTGCCCCAGAAGTGCGGGAGAACACAGATACGCAGTATTTT,CSAPEVRENTDTQYF
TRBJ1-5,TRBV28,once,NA,TGTGCCAGCAGAAGCCTCGGGACGGGCCTTGTGTGGCCCCAGCATTTT,CASRSLGTGLVWPQHF
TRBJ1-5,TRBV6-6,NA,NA,TGTGCCAGCAGTGCGTGGGGTTTGGGGGTAGATCAGCCCCAGCATTTT,CASSAWGLGVDQPQHF
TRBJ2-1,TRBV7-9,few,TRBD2,TGTGCCAGCAGCACCCGAAGCGGGGAAAATGAGCAGTTCTTC,CASSTRSGENEQFF
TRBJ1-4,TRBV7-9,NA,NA,TGTGCCAGCAGCTTAGTAACAGGAAATGAAAAACTGTTTTTT,CASSLVTGNEKLFF
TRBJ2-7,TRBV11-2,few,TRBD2,TGTGCCAGCAGCTCTGGGACTAGCGGGAGTGACGAGCAGTACTTC,CASSSGTSGSDEQYF
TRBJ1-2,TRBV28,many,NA,TGTGCCAGCAGTTTGTTTTTCGGCAGCACTACTTCTAACTATGGCTACACCTTC,CASSLFFGSTTSNYGYTF
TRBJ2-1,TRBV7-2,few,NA,TGTGCCAGCACCGGGGCTCCCTTGGCGGGGACTGAGCAGTTCTTC,CASTGAPLAGTEQFF
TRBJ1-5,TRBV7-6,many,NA,TGTGCCAGCAGCTTAGTCGGCAGTACCAATCAGCCCCAGCATTTT,CASSLVGSTNQPQHF
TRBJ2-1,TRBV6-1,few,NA,TGTGCCAGCAGGGAGACAGGTGACGATGAGCAGTTCTTC,CASRETGDDEQFF
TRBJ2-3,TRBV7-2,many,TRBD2,TGTGCCAGCAGCTTATCGGGACTAGCAACGAATACGCAGTATTTT,CASSLSGLATNTQYF
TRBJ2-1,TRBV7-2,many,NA,TGTGCCAGCAGCTTAGGCTCAGGGCAGTACAATGAGCAGTTCTTC,CASSLGSGQYNEQFF
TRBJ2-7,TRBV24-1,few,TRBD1,TGTGCCACCAGTGACTCAGGACAGGCGAGCTACGAGCAGTACTTC,CATSDSGQASYEQYF
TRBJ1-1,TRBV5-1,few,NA,TGCGCCAGCAGCTCCGACGGAGGGGGGGACACTGAAGCTTTCTTT,CASSSDGGGDTEAFF
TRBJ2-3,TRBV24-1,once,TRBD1,TGTGCCACCAGTGAGCCTGACAGGGCCACAGATACGCAGTATTTT,CATSEPDRATDTQYF
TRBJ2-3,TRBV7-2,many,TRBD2,TGTGCCAGCAGCCAACCTAGCGGGAGAGGGACGCAGTATTTT,CASSQPSGRGTQYF
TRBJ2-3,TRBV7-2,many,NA,TGTGCCAGCAGCTTCGGCTACACAGATACGCAGTATTTT,CASSFGYTDTQYF
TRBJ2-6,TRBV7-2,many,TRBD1,TGTGCCAGCAGCCGGGACAGGTTGTTCTCTGGGGCCAACGTCCTGACTTTC,CASSRDRLFSGANVLTF
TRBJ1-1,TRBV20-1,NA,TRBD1,TGCAGTGCTTGGACAGGCGGCACTGAAGCTTTCTTT,CSAWTGGTEAFF
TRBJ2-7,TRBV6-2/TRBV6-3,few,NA,TGTGCCAGCAGTGAGCCGGGACCGACGACCGGATACGAGCAGTACTTC,CASSEPGPTTGYEQYF
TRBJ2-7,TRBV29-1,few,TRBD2,TGCAGCGTTGACGCTAGCGGGAGCTACGAGCAGTACTTC,CSVDASGSYEQYF